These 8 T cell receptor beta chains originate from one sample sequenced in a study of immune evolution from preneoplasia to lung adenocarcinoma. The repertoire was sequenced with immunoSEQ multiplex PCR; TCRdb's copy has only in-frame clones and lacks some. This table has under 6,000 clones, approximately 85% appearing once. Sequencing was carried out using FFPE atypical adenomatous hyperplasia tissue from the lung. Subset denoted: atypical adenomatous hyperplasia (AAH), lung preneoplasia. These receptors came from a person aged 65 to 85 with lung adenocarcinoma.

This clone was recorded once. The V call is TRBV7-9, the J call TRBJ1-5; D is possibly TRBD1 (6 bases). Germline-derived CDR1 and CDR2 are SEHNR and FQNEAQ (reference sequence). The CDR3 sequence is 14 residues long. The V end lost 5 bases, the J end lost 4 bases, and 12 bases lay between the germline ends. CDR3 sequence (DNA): TGTGCCAGCAGCATGGGACAAATAAATCAGCCCCAGCATTTT. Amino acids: CASSMGQINQPQHF.

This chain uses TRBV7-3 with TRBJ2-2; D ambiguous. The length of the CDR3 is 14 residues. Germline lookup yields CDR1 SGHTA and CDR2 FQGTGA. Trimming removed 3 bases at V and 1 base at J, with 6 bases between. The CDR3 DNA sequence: TGTGCCAGCAGCTTCGCAGGGAACACCGGGGAGCTGTTTTTT. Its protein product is CASSFAGNTGELFF.

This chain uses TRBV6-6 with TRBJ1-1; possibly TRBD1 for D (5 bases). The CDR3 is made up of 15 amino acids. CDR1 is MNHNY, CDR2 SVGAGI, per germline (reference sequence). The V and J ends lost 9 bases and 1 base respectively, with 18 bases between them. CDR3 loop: CASVRLMQGNTEAFF. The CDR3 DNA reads TGTGCCAGTGTCCGGCTTATGCAGGGGAACACTGAAGCTTTCTTT.

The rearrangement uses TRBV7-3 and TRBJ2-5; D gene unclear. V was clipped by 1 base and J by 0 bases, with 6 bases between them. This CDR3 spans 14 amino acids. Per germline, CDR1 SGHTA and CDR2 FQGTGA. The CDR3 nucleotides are TGTGCCAGCAGCTTAATACTTGACCAAGAGACCCAGTACTTC. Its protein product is CASSLILDQETQYF. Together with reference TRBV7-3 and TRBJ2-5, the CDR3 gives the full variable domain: GAGVSQTPSNKVTEKGKYVELRCDPISGHTALYWYRQSLGQGPEFLIYFQGTGAADDSGLPNDRFFAVRPEGSVSTLKIQRTERGDSAVYLCASSLILDQETQYFGPGTRLLVL.

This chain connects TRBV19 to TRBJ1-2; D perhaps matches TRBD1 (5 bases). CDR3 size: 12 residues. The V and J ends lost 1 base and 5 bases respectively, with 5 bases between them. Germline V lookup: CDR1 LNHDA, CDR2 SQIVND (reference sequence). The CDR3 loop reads CASSIAGYGYTF. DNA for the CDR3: TGTGCCAGTAGTATAGCAGGGTATGGCTACACCTTC.

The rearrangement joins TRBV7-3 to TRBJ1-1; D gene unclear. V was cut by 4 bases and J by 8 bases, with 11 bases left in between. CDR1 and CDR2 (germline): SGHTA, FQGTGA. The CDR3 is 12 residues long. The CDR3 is CASSSGTGEAFF. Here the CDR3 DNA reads TGTGCCAGCAGCTCCGGAACGGGGGAAGCTTTCTTT. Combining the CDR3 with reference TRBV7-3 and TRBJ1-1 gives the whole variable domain GAGVSQTPSNKVTEKGKYVELRCDPISGHTALYWYRQSLGQGPEFLIYFQGTGAADDSGLPNDRFFAVRPEGSVSTLKIQRTERGDSAVYLCASSSGTGEAFFGQGTRLTVV.

The CDR3 region has the DNA TGTGCCAGCAGTTTCGGACAGTACGAGCAGTACTTC. It yields the protein CASSFGQYEQYF. The V call is TRBV28, the J call TRBJ2-7; D may be TRBD1 (6 bases). Trimming removed 3 bases from V and 4 bases from J, with 7 bases in between. This CDR3 spans 12 amino acids. CDR1 is MDHEN and CDR2 is SYDVKM in the germline V gene.

The CDR3 DNA is TGTGCCAGTAGTAGCGACAGGGGAGTTCGCGAGCAGTACTTC. Its translation is CASSSDRGVREQYF. V usage is TRBV19 and J usage is TRBJ2-7, with 8 bases lining up with TRBD1. The germline gives CDR1 LNHDA, CDR2 SQIVND (reference sequence). The CDR3 has 14 amino acids. The J segment lost 6 bases and the V segment lost 4 bases, leaving 8 bases of the junction unmatched.